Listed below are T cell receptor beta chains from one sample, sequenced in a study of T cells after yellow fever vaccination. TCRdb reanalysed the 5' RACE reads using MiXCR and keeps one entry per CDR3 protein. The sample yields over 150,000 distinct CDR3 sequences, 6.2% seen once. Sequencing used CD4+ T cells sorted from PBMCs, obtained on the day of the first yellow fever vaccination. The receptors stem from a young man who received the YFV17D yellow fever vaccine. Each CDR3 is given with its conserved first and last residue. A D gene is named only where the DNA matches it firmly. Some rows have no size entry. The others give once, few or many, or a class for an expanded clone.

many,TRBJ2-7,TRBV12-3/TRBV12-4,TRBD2,CASSLGIAGLGEQYF,TGTGCCAGCAGTTTGGGGATAGCGGGCCTCGGCGAGCAGTACTTC
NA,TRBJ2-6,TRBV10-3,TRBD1,CATTRDRGPGANVLTF,TGTGCCACGACCCGGGACAGGGGGCCTGGGGCCAACGTCCTGACTTTC
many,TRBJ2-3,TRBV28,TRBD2,CASSHLLLTSGLPHTQYF,TGTGCCAGCAGTCATCTCCTCTTGACTAGCGGACTACCCCATACGCAGTATTTT
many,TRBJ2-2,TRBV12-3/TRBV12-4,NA,CASRTGFPNTGELFF,TGTGCCAGCAGGACCGGGTTCCCGAACACCGGGGAGCTGTTTTTT
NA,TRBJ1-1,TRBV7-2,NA,CASSLTGLGVTEAFF,TGTGCCAGCAGCTTAACGGGGCTGGGGGTTACTGAAGCTTTCTTT
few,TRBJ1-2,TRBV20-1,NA,CSARETTSGRLNYGYTF,TGCAGTGCTAGAGAGACAACCTCGGGACGGTTAAACTATGGCTACACCTTC
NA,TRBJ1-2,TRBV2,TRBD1,CASRDPRQGEVGYTF,TGTGCCAGCAGGGACCCGCGACAGGGGGAGGTTGGCTACACCTTC
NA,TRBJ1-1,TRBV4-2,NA,CASSSPDRMNTEAFF,TGTGCCAGCAGCTCCCCAGACAGGATGAACACTGAAGCTTTCTTT
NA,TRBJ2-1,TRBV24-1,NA,CATSDPPRGAYEQFF,TGTGCCACCAGTGACCCCCCCCGGGGGGCCTATGAGCAGTTCTTC
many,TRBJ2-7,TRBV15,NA,CATSRDAGDEQYF,TGTGCCACCAGCAGAGATGCAGGGGACGAGCAGTACTTC
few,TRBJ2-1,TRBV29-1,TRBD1,CSVGDRGFF,TGCAGCGTTGGGGACAGGGGTTTCTTC
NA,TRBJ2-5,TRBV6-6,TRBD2,CASSYGLAGGETQYF,TGTGCCAGCAGTTACGGGCTAGCGGGGGGGGAGACCCAGTACTTC
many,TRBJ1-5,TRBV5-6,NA,CASSSGLLGAQHF,TGTGCCAGCAGCTCGGGTCTTTTAGGGGCCCAGCATTTT
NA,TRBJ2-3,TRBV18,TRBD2,CASSPRLAGNTDTQYF,TGTGCCAGCTCACCTAGACTAGCGGGGAACACAGATACGCAGTATTTT
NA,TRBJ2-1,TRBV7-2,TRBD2,CASSLRTSGVDEQFF,TGTGCCAGCAGCTTACGGACTAGCGGGGTCGATGAGCAGTTCTTC
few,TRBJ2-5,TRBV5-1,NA,CASSLGTGQGAGTQYF,TGCGCCAGCAGCTTGGGGACAGGCCAAGGAGCGGGGACCCAGTACTTC
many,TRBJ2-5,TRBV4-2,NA,CASSQEGRVQETQYF,TGTGCCAGCAGCCAAGAGGGACGGGTCCAAGAGACCCAGTACTTC
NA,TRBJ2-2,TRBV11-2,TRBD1,CASSLDRTGVSGELFF,TGTGCCAGCAGCTTAGATAGGACAGGGGTGTCCGGGGAGCTGTTTTTT
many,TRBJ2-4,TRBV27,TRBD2,CASSPGEGRAKNIQYF,TGTGCCAGCAGTCCCGGGGAGGGAAGGGCCAAAAACATTCAGTACTTC
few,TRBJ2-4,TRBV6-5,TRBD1,CASSYSGQGENIQYF,TGTGCCAGCAGTTACTCTGGGCAGGGGGAAAACATTCAGTACTTC
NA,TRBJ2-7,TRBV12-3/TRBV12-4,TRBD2,CASRATGTSSYEQYF,TGTGCCAGCAGAGCCACCGGGACTAGTAGCTACGAGCAGTACTTC
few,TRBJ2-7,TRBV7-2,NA,CASSSLSTTLYEQYF,TGTGCCAGCAGCTCGTTGAGTACCACGCTCTACGAGCAGTACTTC
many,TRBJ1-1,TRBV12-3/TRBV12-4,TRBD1,CASSPGTGSLNTEAFF,TGTGCCAGCAGTCCCGGGACAGGTAGCCTGAACACTGAAGCTTTCTTT
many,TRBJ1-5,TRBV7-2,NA,CASSFLTSGRSWAQHF,TGTGCCAGCAGCTTCCTAACGTCAGGGCGATCGTGGGCCCAGCATTTT